Following are 18 T cell receptor beta chains from one sample sequenced in a study of Ad26.COV2.S vaccination and SARS-CoV-2 variants (dated by TCRdb to 2020 to 2022). This sample's treatment or condition label indicates: around 19 received Ad26.COV2.S at low or high dose, single or two shots; roughly five received placebo; per-sample allocation not given. Repertoires of vaccine and placebo recipients were sequenced from samples taken on day 63 after the first injection. Library preparation used the immunoSEQ multiplex PCR assay. The source is immuneACCESS, and TCRdb retained only in-frame sequences with V and J called. Part of the clones is not carried over; for the studies checked, unresolved V genes explain less than half of this, and the remainder is unexplained. For this sample the table gives 430,000 or so clones, of which about nine tenths were detected only once. 10% to 15% of the sample belongs to the ten largest clones.

This sample comprised peripheral blood, obtained in a trial of Ad26.COV2.S vaccine versus placebo. These TCRs come from a person aged 18-60 years who received the Ad26.COV2.S COVID-19 vaccine or a placebo.

In regard to this clone: Relative to the germline gene, one junction end is altered; a read error may explain this. CDR3 amino acids: CASSRQGTQYF. CDR3 nucleotide sequence: TGTGCCAGCAGTCGCCAAGGGACCCAGTACTTC. The V call is TRBV6-2 or TRBV6-3, the J call TRBJ2-5; D not resolved. The CDR3 covers 11 residues. Germline V gives CDR1 MNHEY, CDR2 SVGEGT.

This chain connects TRBV6-5 to TRBJ2-6; no firm D call. From germline, CDR1 is MNHEY and CDR2 SVGAGI. There are 14 residues in the CDR3. V was clipped by 5 bases and J by 1 base, with 6 bases between them. As DNA, the CDR3 is TGTGCCAGCAGTCCCCGTTCTGGGGCCAACGTCCTGACTTTC. It specifies CASSPRSGANVLTF.

This rearrangement joins TRBV7-2 to TRBJ2-7; perhaps TRBD1 as D (5 bases). The CDR3 sequence is 13 residues long. Trimming stripped 2 bases from V and 5 bases from J, with 10 bases between. Germline CDR1 reads SGHTA; CDR2 reads FQGNSA. CDR3 sequence reads: CASSLRGSDEQYF. CDR3 in DNA: TGTGCCAGCAGCTTAAGGGGAAGCGACGAGCAGTACTTC.

The chain employs TRBV6-5 and TRBJ1-2, with TRBD1 matching over 9 bases. Germline-derived CDR1 and CDR2 are MNHEY and SVGAGI. Trimming at V came to 6 bases and at J to 8 bases, leaving 10 bases not matched to a gene. The CDR3 length is 14 residues. CDR3 loop: CASRPPDRGGGYTF. CDR3 sequence (DNA): TGTGCCAGCAGGCCACCCGACAGGGGGGGCGGCTACACCTTC.

The genes are TRBV5-1 and TRBJ2-1; 8 nucleotides line up with TRBD2. Germline V gene data show CDR1 as SGHRS and CDR2 as YFSETQ. CDR3 length: 17 residues. The ends lost 0 bases at V and 4 bases at J; junction bases unmatched: 9. Here the CDR3 reads CASSLGGTRDFYNEQFF. The CDR3 bases are TGCGCCAGCAGCTTGGGGGGGACTAGGGATTTTTACAATGAGCAGTTCTTC.

This sequence joins TRBV11-2 and TRBJ1-2; D ambiguous. V was pared by 2 bases and J by 6 bases, with 7 bases between. The CDR3 runs 12 residues. The germline CDR1 and CDR2 sequences are SGHAT and FQNNGV. The CDR3 region has the DNA TGTGCCAGCAGCTTATCCGGGGATGGCTACACCTTC. Translated: CASSLSGDGYTF.

V gene TRBV11-2 combines with J gene TRBJ2-1; D possibly corresponds to TRBD2 (5 bases). This CDR3 is 15 amino acids long. Trimming cost V 5 bases and J 5 bases, with 16 bases left between them. Germline lookup yields CDR1 SGHAT and CDR2 FQNNGV. The CDR3 here is CASSLLWEPDNEQFF. The CDR3 DNA reads as TGTGCCAGCAGCCTTTTATGGGAGCCGGACAATGAGCAGTTCTTC.

The rearrangement joins TRBV4-3 to TRBJ2-1, with 8 bases identical to TRBD2. The length of the CDR3 is 15 residues. The germline gives CDR1 LGHNA, CDR2 YSLEER. The V gene end was trimmed by 5 bases and the J gene end by 7 bases; junction bases not matched to a gene: 10. Here the CDR3 reads CASSSRTSWPNEQFF. The DNA of the CDR3 is TGCGCCAGCAGCAGCCGGACTAGCTGGCCTAATGAGCAGTTCTTC.

This chain joins TRBV5-1 and TRBJ1-5, with D possibly matching TRBD1 (6 bases). Per the germline V gene, CDR1 is SGHRS and CDR2 is YFSETQ. V was shortened by 4 bases and J by 0 bases, with 11 bases between the two germline ends. This CDR3 is 15 amino acids long. The DNA for the CDR3 is TGCGCCAGCAGCCTCACAGGGAATAGCAATCAGCCCCAGCATTTT. Its translation is CASSLTGNSNQPQHF.

This clone was seen a single time. One junction end disagrees with the germline gene, perhaps due to a read error. This CDR3 reads CASSTTVAGASNNEQFF. Here the CDR3 DNA reads TGTGCCAGCAGCACAACCGTAGCGGGAGCCTCCAACAATGAGCAGTTCTTC. The gene calls are TRBV13 and TRBJ2-1; TRBD2 matches 9 bases. Germline V gene data show CDR1 as PRHDT and CDR2 as FYEKMQ (reference sequence). The CDR3 contains 17 residues.

This sequence joins TRBV29-1 and TRBJ2-7; D may match TRBD1 or TRBD2 (5 bases each). Trimming took 0 bases from V and 1 from J, leaving 16 bases between them. CDR1 and CDR2 from the germline V gene are SQVTM and ANQGSEA. The CDR3 sequence is 16 residues long. The CDR3 protein is CSVEDRGYEESYEQYF. The CDR3 bases are TGCAGCGTTGAAGACCGGGGCTATGAGGAATCCTACGAGCAGTACTTC.

The table lists this clone with a count of one. This chain links TRBV4-3 with TRBJ1-1, with 8 bases matching TRBD1. The junction had 11 bases not matched to a gene; V was cut back by 1 base and J by 7 bases. Germline CDR1 reads LGHNA; CDR2 reads YSLEER. The CDR3 sequence is 16 residues long. For the CDR3, the DNA is TGCGCCAGCAGCCAAGGACAGGGGAGGGATCAGAGTGAAGCTTTCTTT. The encoded protein is CASSQGQGRDQSEAFF.

The chain couples TRBV15 to TRBJ2-1, with D possibly being TRBD1 (6 bases). Looked up from germline, CDR1 is LNHNV and CDR2 is YYDKDF (reference sequence). The CDR3 totals 13 residues. V lost 4 bases and J lost 4, with 8 bases in between. In DNA form, the CDR3 reads TGTGCCACCAGCACCAGGGGATACAATGAGCAGTTCTTC. Translation: CATSTRGYNEQFF.

The chain links TRBV3-1 (or the pseudogene TRBV3-2) to TRBJ2-7; tentatively, D is TRBD2 (6 bases). The CDR3 covers 13 residues. V lost 3 bases to trimming and J lost 3 bases, with 9 bases between them. Looked up from germline, CDR1 is LGHDT and CDR2 is YNNKEL (reference sequence). DNA for the CDR3: TGTGCCAGCAGCCACGCGGGAAACTACGAGCAGTACTTC. Encoded protein: CASSHAGNYEQYF.

The rearrangement joins TRBV7-2 to TRBJ2-1; D uncertain. The germline CDR1 and CDR2 sequences are SGHTA and FQGNSA. V lost 8 bases, J lost 0 bases, and 14 bases lay in between. This CDR3 comprises 15 residues. The CDR3 reads CASGVAPSSYNEQFF. The CDR3 DNA reads TGTGCCAGCGGGGTGGCACCGAGCTCCTACAATGAGCAGTTCTTC.

In DNA, the CDR3 is TGTGCCAGCAGCTTTTTTACAGGTTCATACGAGCAGTACTTC. It encodes CASSFFTGSYEQYF. The V and J genes are TRBV7-2 and TRBJ2-7, with D maybe TRBD1 (5 bases). From germline, CDR1 is SGHTA and CDR2 FQGNSA. The CDR3 is 14 residues long. The V end lost 3 bases, the J end lost 4 bases, and 13 bases lay between the germline ends.

V gene TRBV7-8 combines with J gene TRBJ2-2, with D perhaps TRBD1 (5 bases). CDR1 SGHVS and CDR2 FQNEAQ come from the germline V gene. CDR3 length: 16 amino acids. V gave up 2 bases and J gave up 2 bases, with 12 bases separating them. CDR3 bases: TGTGCCAGCAGCTTACAATCCAGGGCTAACACCGGGGAGCTGTTTTTT. Translating gives CASSLQSRANTGELFF.

This chain connects TRBV4-1 to TRBJ2-5; 9 positions agree with TRBD2. V shed 1 base and J 4 bases; nucleotides not matched to a gene: 7. This CDR3 has 16 residues. CDR1 is MGHRA, CDR2 YSYEKL, per germline. This CDR3 is CASSQGLAGAVETQYF. The CDR3 bases are TGCGCCAGCAGCCAAGGGTTAGCGGGAGCAGTAGAGACCCAGTACTTC.